This record concerns one TCR beta chain sequence. Its antigen has not been determined. No base qualities exist here, and no much larger clone lies one base off it. The sample is drawn from a study of quantifying T cell responses using KT2 cells (dated by TCRdb to 2015 to 2018). General notes on the study: RNA was DNase-treated and reverse transcribed with TCR alpha and beta constant-region primers, mostly using SuperScript III. Under optimum conditions, the T4 ligation step was estimated to exceed 10% efficiency. PCR2 was run as a SYBR Green qPCR and stopped at a predetermined fluorescence threshold to avoid over-amplification. The paper as a whole reports these results and caveats: No side-by-side comparison of the pipeline with other TCR sequencing techniques was included in the study. Saturation in the detection of KT2 sequences was observed at very high KT2 spike-in numbers. The numbers of KT2 alpha and beta sequences increased linearly with the number of input KT2 cells across several orders of magnitude. KT2 sequences were still detected at the lowest spike-in tested, roughly one KT2 cell per 100,000 PBMC.

Deletion took 4 bases off V and 0 bases off J, with a span of 12 bases between the germline ends. CDR1 and CDR2, per the germline V gene (reference sequence), are LNHDA and SQIVND. The CDR3 holds 15 amino acids from the cysteine to the phenylalanine. The kept DNA is CDR3 alone, 45 bases in frame from the first base. The library was built by means of UMI-ligation and nested PCR. A single-stranded oligonucleotide carrying the Illumina SP2 sequence and a UMI was ligated to the cDNA 3' end using T4 RNA ligase 1. PCR1 was run for 4 to 5 cycles (98 degrees C for 15 s, 69 degrees C for 30 s, 72 degrees C for 40 s), and an equimolar mix of RC1.1 and RC1.2, covering TRBC1 and TRBC2, was used as the beta primer. Starting at PCR2, TCR alpha and beta chains were handled separately, and sample indices and Illumina adaptors were added. The UMI comprised 12 random nucleotides, as two hexamers separated by a spacer, placed after an 8-base spacer. The libraries were sequenced on an Illumina MiSeq using v2 2x251 paired-end chemistry, usually with around eleven samples in each run. PhiX DNA at roughly 4.5-7% was added to each sequencing library to increase diversity. In the paper's pipeline: bcl2fastq converted raw reads to FASTQ, and Demultiplexor demultiplexed the reads by dual indices. V and J genes were assigned by Decombinator through tag matching, with a single base-pair mismatch being allowed. Collapsinator used UMIs to correct both sequencing errors and frequency errors arising from PCR heterogeneity. CDR3Translator converted Decombinator identifiers into nucleotide sequence, translated that sequence into amino acids, and extracted CDR3 based on C- and N-terminal motifs. Each distinct KT2 TCR was counted as one cluster of KT2 sequences that shared a single unique molecular identifier. TCRdb ran its own pipeline on the public reads, namely fastp trimming at Q25 and MiXCR clone calling, and kept in-frame beta chains. Merged by CDR3 protein, the rows form single entries marked with the most common genes and DNA. TCRdb's processing, not the authors', yielded these V and J calls. The sample yields more than 55,000 distinct CDR3 sequences; 9% to 15% were counted once. The top ten clones comprise approximately 10% of the sample.

To test the sensitivity and accuracy of the pipeline, known numbers of KT2, a T cell clone whose TCR had already been sequenced, were spiked into unfractionated PBMC. A range of KT2-to-PBMC ratios was generated by mixing KT2 cells with a fixed number of PBMC. The sequence joins TRBV19 to TRBJ1-2; the D gene is possibly TRBD1, with 6 bases matching. This clonotype was sampled from a human donor. The source material was PBMCs spiked with cells of the T cell clone KT2. CDR3 sequence: CASSTFRGTNYGYTF. The DNA reads as follows: TGTGCCAGTAGTACATTCAGGGGAACTAACTATGGCTACACCTTC.